This T cell receptor beta chain came from a study of beta chain features in type 1 diabetes. Study outcomes and limitations: Healthy donors had naive, central memory and Treg TCRB repertoires that appeared less similar than those seen among patients. In all four CD4+ subsets, TCRB CDR3 length was significantly, moderately reduced in type 1 diabetes.

Since all of the isolated RNA was reverse transcribed, expressed TCRB transcripts were what got sequenced. The protocol was immunoSEQ multiplex PCR, while the TCRdb copy is restricted to in-frame clones and leaves out a portion. The sample has fewer than 300,000 clones; roughly 20% are singletons. Per germline, CDR1 SGHRS and CDR2 YFSETQ. The CDR3 is made up of 15 amino acids. Trimming took 3 bases from V and 3 from J; bases not matched to a gene: 4. This clone turned up a few times. Its cognate antigen is unknown. The rearrangement joins TRBV5-1 to TRBJ2-2; TRBD1 aligns across 8 bases. What was sequenced was naive CD4+ T cells from blood. The origin of this receptor is a woman between 35 and 50 years old with type 1 diabetes. The CDR3 coding sequence is TGCGCCAGCAGCTCGTCGACAGGGGACACCGGGGAGCTGTTTTTT. It translates to CASSSSTGDTGELFF.